This T cell receptor beta chain was retrieved from a study of a mutant IDH1 vaccine in newly diagnosed glioma. Across the whole study: Most had both radiotherapy and temozolomide beforehand; others had only one.

The V end was cut by 7 bases, the J end by 4 bases, with 14 bases between. Germline assignment: CDR1 SNHLY and CDR2 FYNNEI. This CDR3 is built from 14 residues. A word on this clone: The antigen remains undetermined.

Points from the study as a whole: Vaccine-induced immune responses occurred in more than 80% of patients.

Documented time point: baseline, week 1 (first vaccination visit). Treatment noted: pre-vaccination baseline after standard-of-care therapy. Donors had new IDH1-mutant astrocytomas of WHO grade 3 or 4 (ATRX-lost). Clones were read by immunoSEQ multiplex PCR, and TCRdb kept only the in-frame ones, dropping some. The table has some 56,000 clones, approximately 91% seen once. The chain combines TRBV2 with TRBJ1-3; the D is unclear. Material: PBMCs, obtained from a glioma patient treated with radiotherapy, temozolomide or both. The origin of this receptor is a man aged 45-65 years with glioma. CDR3 protein: CASNLLGPGNTIYF. CDR3 DNA sequence: TGTGCCAGCAATCTCCTAGGGCCCGGAAACACCATATATTTT.